One sample yielded the 29 T cell receptor beta chains listed below, sequenced in a study of shared clonotypes between healthy human individuals (TCRdb year 2020). Library prep was done by the immunoSEQ multiplex PCR assay. TCRdb obtained this table from immuneACCESS and retained in-frame rearrangements with V and J assigned. These tables miss some clones; where compared with another copy, unresolved V genes account for less than half of the shortfall, and the remainder is unexplained. The sample table contains approximately 510,000 clones; only one count was recorded for more than 65% of them. Approximately 13% of the sample is in the top ten clones. Sequencing used PBMCs. All receptors derive from a woman in her thirties or forties in good health. Some clones in this sample may be carry-over from other donors' samples.

This clone occurred once. V gene TRBV21-1 combines with J gene TRBJ2-1; the DNA was not used to check the table's D call, TRBD2. TRBV21-1 is a documented pseudogene. The CDR3 extends over 16 amino acids. CDR3 amino acids: CASSMGLAGGPHEQFF. The CDR3 bases are TGTGCCAGCAGCATGGGACTAGCGGGAGGGCCGCATGAGCAGTTCTTC.

The rearrangement uses TRBV28 and TRBJ2-7; 8 bases are a match to TRBD2. The CDR3 runs to 15 residues. Per the germline V gene, CDR1 is MDHEN and CDR2 is SYDVKM. The junction had 15 bases not matched to a gene; V was cut back by 8 bases and J by 6 bases. For the CDR3, the DNA is TGTGCCAGCTGCTTCTTGAGCGGGAGTCTTGGCGAGCAGTACTTC. The encoded protein is CASCFLSGSLGEQYF.

The count of this clone is one. This may stem from a read error, because a much larger clone lies one nucleotide away. Other DNA sequences in this sample translate to the same CDR3. CDR3 amino acids: CASSQIAALNTGELFF. DNA for the CDR3: TGCGCCAGCAGTCAAATAGCGGCCCTGAACACCGGGGAGCTGTTCTTT. The genes are TRBV23-1 and TRBJ2-2, with a tentative D call TRBD2 (6 bases). TRBV23-1 is noted as an ORF with a role that remains uncertain. CDR3 length equals 16 residues.

This chain joins TRBV6-1 and TRBJ1-2, with 9 bases fitting TRBD1. The V segment lost 3 bases and the J segment 12 bases; nucleotides outside the gene matches: 17. CDR1 and CDR2 from the germline V gene are MNHNS and SASEGT. This CDR3 comprises 16 residues. CDR3 coding DNA: TGTGCCAGCAGTGAGGAGGATGGGACCGGGACAGGGAAAGACACCTTC. It encodes CASSEEDGTGTGKDTF.

V usage is TRBV6-1 and J usage is TRBJ2-7; weak D call: TRBD2 (5 bases). Germline CDR1 MNHNS, CDR2 SASEGT. Trimming removed 7 bases at V and 5 bases at J, with 18 bases between. The CDR3 has 14 residues. The CDR3 DNA follows: TGTGCCAGCATTCCAATGGCTGCGGGTCACGAGCAGTACTTC. Its protein product is CASIPMAAGHEQYF.

This chain uses TRBV6-1 with TRBJ1-1, with D uncertain. The CDR3 is 13 amino acids. CDR1 and CDR2 (germline): MNHNS, SASEGT. V was trimmed by 4 bases and J by 1 base, leaving 7 bases between them. The CDR3 is CASSAGRNTEAFF. CDR3 sequence (DNA): TGTGCCAGCAGTGCCGGACGGAACACTGAAGCTTTCTTT.

Only one count was recorded for this clone. The junction does not match germline at one end; this may be a read error. The J gene is TRBJ2-7, the V gene TRBV25-1, with D uncertain. CDR1 is MGHDK, CDR2 SYGVNS, per germline. The CDR3 runs to 12 residues. The CDR3 bases are TGTGCCAGTAGTGGATCACGCCGCGAGCAGTACTTC. It translates to CASSGSRREQYF.

The chain couples TRBV7-9 to TRBJ1-3, with D uncertain. Germline CDR1 and CDR2: SEHNR and FQNEAQ (reference sequence). The CDR3 loop spans 15 amino acids. The V gene lost 5 bases and the J gene lost 0 bases, with 11 bases spanning the gap. The CDR3 region is CASSDWASSGNTIYF. Here the CDR3 DNA reads TGTGCCAGCAGCGACTGGGCATCCTCTGGAAACACCATATATTTT. Full variable domain (outside the CDR3, taken from reference TRBV7-9 and TRBJ1-3): DTGVSQNPRHKITKRGQNVTFRCDPISEHNRLYWYRQTLGQGPEFLTYFQNEAQLEKSRLLSDRFSAERPKGSFSTLEIQRTEQGDSAMYLCASSDWASSGNTIYFGEGSWLTVV.

The rearrangement links TRBV5-1 to TRBJ1-1, with D perhaps TRBD1 (6 bases). Germline values: CDR1 SGHRS, CDR2 YFSETQ. V was pared by 0 bases and J by 4 bases, with 10 bases between. The CDR3 sequence is 14 residues long. The CDR3 DNA is TGCGCCAGCAGCTTGGTGGGGGGCCGCACTGAAGCTTTCTTT. Amino acid sequence: CASSLVGGRTEAFF. Full variable domain (outside the CDR3, taken from reference TRBV5-1 and TRBJ1-1): KAGVTQTPRYLIKTRGQQVTLSCSPISGHRSVSWYQQTPGQGLQFLFEYFSETQRNKGNFPGRFSGRQFSNSRSEMNVSTLELGDSALYLCASSLVGGRTEAFFGQGTRLTVV.

This chain links TRBV5-1 with TRBJ2-5; perhaps TRBD1 as D (6 bases). Between the trimmed V and J ends, which lost 2 bases and 0 bases, there was a span of 8 bases. This CDR3 comprises 14 residues. Germline V lookup: CDR1 SGHRS, CDR2 YFSETQ. Written as DNA, the CDR3 is TGCGCCAGCAGCTTCCGGGACAACCAAGAGACCCAGTACTTC. This codes for CASSFRDNQETQYF.

The gene calls are TRBV2 and TRBJ1-5; 8 positions match TRBD1. V was clipped by 5 bases and J by 6 bases; unmatched bases: 6. Germline assignment: CDR1 SNHLY and CDR2 FYNNEI. The CDR3 has 14 residues. The CDR3 region is CASSLDREGQPQHF. The CDR3 DNA follows: TGTGCCAGCAGTTTGGACAGGGAAGGTCAGCCCCAGCATTTT. The full variable domain, completed using reference TRBV2 and TRBJ1-5, is EPEVTQTPSHQVTQMGQEVILRCVPISNHLYFYWYRQILGQKVEFLVSFYNNEISEKSEIFDDQFSVERPDGSNFTLKIRSTKLEDSAMYFCASSLDREGQPQHFGDGTRLSIL.

This clone showed up just once. V and J are TRBV6-1 and TRBJ2-7, with TRBD2 as a possible D gene (5 bases). Germline loops: CDR1 MNHNS, CDR2 SASEGT. The V end lost 6 bases, the J end lost 5 bases, and 8 bases lay between the germline ends. This CDR3 comprises 11 residues. In DNA form, the CDR3 reads TGTGCCAGCAGGGTGGGAGACGAGCAGTACTTC. This translates into CASRVGDEQYF.

The chain links TRBV21-1 to TRBJ2-1; the table's D call, TRBD2, was not checked against the DNA. TRBV21-1 is a pseudogene. The CDR3 loop spans 15 amino acids. The CDR3 spells CASSKARAGVEEQFF. The CDR3 DNA follows: TGTGCCAGCAGCAAAGCAAGGGCGGGAGTTGAGGAGCAGTTCTTC.

The CDR3 region is CASSVGPSIQETQYF. The CDR3 DNA is TGTGCCAGCAGCGTAGGTCCCAGCATCCAAGAGACCCAGTACTTC. The chain has TRBV9 and TRBJ2-5; D is unclear. Trimming took 0 bases from V and 1 from J, leaving 10 bases between them. Germline lookup yields CDR1 SGDLS and CDR2 YYNGEE. The CDR3 length is 15 residues.

This clone was recorded many times. This chain links TRBV28 with TRBJ2-5; TRBD1 is a possible D gene (5 bases). The CDR3 has 14 amino acids. Germline V gene lookup returns CDR1 MDHEN and CDR2 SYDVKM. The V end was cut by 5 bases, the J end by 2 bases, with 12 bases between. The CDR3 nucleotides are TGTGCCAGCAGTCCTCCGACAGCTCAAGAGACCCAGTACTTC. Translated: CASSPPTAQETQYF.

This clone has ten or more counts. V is TRBV4-1 and J is TRBJ2-7; 8 positions match TRBD1. Germline V gene sequence: CDR1 MGHRA, CDR2 YSYEKL. V shed 1 base, J shed 6 bases, and the junction held 8 bases outside the gene matches. This CDR3 has 15 amino acids. The CDR3 loop reads CASSQAVGQGREQYF. CDR3 bases: TGCGCCAGCAGCCAAGCCGTAGGACAGGGCCGCGAGCAGTACTTC.

The chain is built from TRBV7-9 and TRBJ2-3; D is uncertain. Trimming shortened V by 1 base and J by 0 bases, and 8 bases separated the two germline ends. CDR3 length equals 15 residues. Germline assignment: CDR1 SEHNR and CDR2 FQNEAQ (reference sequence). CDR3 amino acids: CASSLEGRSTDTQYF. The DNA for the CDR3 is TGTGCCAGCAGCTTAGAGGGCAGAAGCACAGATACGCAGTATTTT. Combining the CDR3 with reference TRBV7-9 and TRBJ2-3 gives the whole variable domain DTGVSQNPRHKITKRGQNVTFRCDPISEHNRLYWYRQTLGQGPEFLTYFQNEAQLEKSRLLSDRFSAERPKGSFSTLEIQRTEQGDSAMYLCASSLEGRSTDTQYFGPGTRLTVL.

This clone was detected a few times. This chain uses TRBV5-1 with TRBJ1-3; weak D call: TRBD1 (5 bases). Germline values: CDR1 SGHRS, CDR2 YFSETQ. The CDR3 covers 15 residues. V was trimmed by 1 base and J by 4 bases, leaving 12 bases between them. DNA for the CDR3: TGCGCCAGCAGCTTGAAAGAGGGGAGGGGAAACACCATATATTTT. This encodes CASSLKEGRGNTIYF.

This clone turned up a few times. This chain connects TRBV27 to TRBJ2-3; a weak D match, TRBD2 (6 bases). Trimming left V 5 bases short and J 0 bases short, with 15 bases between. Germline values: CDR1 MNHEY, CDR2 SMNVEV (reference sequence). This CDR3 is 16 amino acids long. CDR3 residues: CASSITLAASTDTQYF. The DNA of the CDR3 is TGTGCCAGCAGTATCACATTAGCGGCTAGCACAGATACGCAGTATTTT.

This chain links TRBV7-9 with TRBJ1-5, with 7 bases matching TRBD1. This CDR3 region has 14 residues. CDR1 is SEHNR and CDR2 is FQNEAQ in the germline V gene (reference sequence). With 5 bases clipped from V and 3 bases from J, the junction kept 4 bases outside the gene matches. The CDR3 sequence is CASSIGTVNQPQHF. CDR3 DNA sequence: TGTGCCAGCAGCATCGGGACAGTCAATCAGCCCCAGCATTTT.

The genes are TRBV9 and TRBJ2-7; D gene uncertain. The CDR3 covers 16 residues. Germline V gives CDR1 SGDLS, CDR2 YYNGEE. The ends were cut back, 3 bases at V and 5 bases at J, with 21 bases in the middle. The CDR3 DNA reads as TGTGCCAGCAGCGAAACGAGACCTGATGGAGTGGACGAGCAGTACTTC. It encodes CASSETRPDGVDEQYF.

The chain has TRBV19 and TRBJ1-2; 10 bases agree with TRBD1. The CDR3 contains 14 residues. J lost 6 bases, V lost 6 bases, and 7 bases had no gene match. Per germline, CDR1 LNHDA and CDR2 SQIVND (reference sequence). CDR3 region: CASSDRGRIHGYTF. The DNA for the CDR3 is TGTGCCAGTAGCGACAGGGGGCGCATTCATGGCTACACCTTC. The full variable domain, its missing parts supplied by reference TRBV19 and TRBJ1-2, is DGGITQSPKYLFRKEGQNVTLSCEQNLNHDAMYWYRQDPGQGLRLIYYSQIVNDFQKGDIAEGYSVSREKKESFPLTVTSAQKNPTAFYLCASSDRGRIHGYTFGSGTRLTVV.

The chain carries TRBV15 and TRBJ1-1; 8 nucleotides match TRBD1. Germline trimming cut 0 bases from V and 4 bases from J; bases unmatched to any gene: 10. The CDR3 is 17 amino acids. CDR1 LNHNV and CDR2 YYDKDF come from the germline V gene (reference sequence). CDR3 residues: CATSREIRTGSGTEAFF. The CDR3 bases are TGTGCCACCAGCAGAGAGATTAGGACAGGGAGTGGCACTGAAGCTTTCTTT.

Ten or more counts support this clone. The V gene is TRBV5-1, the J gene TRBJ2-7, with a possible D match to TRBD1 (6 bases). Germline assignment: CDR1 SGHRS and CDR2 YFSETQ. The germline V and J ends were trimmed by 0 bases and 3 bases, with 10 bases remaining between them. This CDR3 has 14 amino acids. The CDR3 DNA reads as TGCGCCAGCAGCTTGGATCAGGGACACTACGAGCAGTACTTC. Translated, it gives CASSLDQGHYEQYF.

This clone was counted once. V usage is TRBV29-1 and J usage is TRBJ2-7; 10 positions agree with TRBD2. Germline V gene sequence: CDR1 SQVTM, CDR2 ANQGSEA. CDR3 length: 13 residues. Trimming removed 6 bases from V and 5 bases from J; junction bases left unmatched: 7. CDR3 in DNA: TGCAGCGTCGTAATACTAGCGGGACACGAGCAGTACTTC. This sequence encodes CSVVILAGHEQYF.

The chain is built from TRBV4-3 and TRBJ1-2; 9 bases line up with TRBD1. V shed 1 base, J shed 5 bases, and the junction held 8 bases outside the gene matches. This CDR3 is built from 16 residues. From germline, CDR1 is LGHNA and CDR2 YSLEER. The CDR3 DNA follows: TGCGCCAGCAGCCAAGCCCCGGCGGACAGGGGATATGGCTACACCTTC. Protein sequence: CASSQAPADRGYGYTF.

This sequence joins TRBV6-1 and TRBJ1-4, with unresolved D. This CDR3 is 17 amino acids long. CDR1 and CDR2 from the germline V gene are MNHNS and SASEGT. Trimming stripped 0 bases from V and 0 bases from J, with 11 bases between. CDR3 nucleotide sequence: TGTGCCAGCAGTGAAGCGCTAGGCACAGCAACTAATGAAAAACTGTTTTTT. This codes for CASSEALGTATNEKLFF.

The rearrangement joins TRBV6-1 to TRBJ2-7; the D is unclear. The ends were cut back, 5 bases at V and 2 bases at J, with 10 bases in the middle. The CDR3 covers 13 residues. Germline loops: CDR1 MNHNS, CDR2 SASEGT. CDR3 sequence: CASSRVSPYEQYF. Here the CDR3 DNA reads TGTGCCAGCAGTCGGGTGAGCCCCTACGAGCAGTACTTC.

This clone has just one count. The chain joins TRBV10-3 to TRBJ2-3; possible D gene TRBD2, 5 bases. Trimming took 2 bases from V and 5 from J, leaving 8 bases between them. CDR3 length: 13 amino acids. The germline V gene has CDR1 ENHRY and CDR2 SYGVKD. CDR3 loop: CAISELAGDTQYF. CDR3 sequence (DNA): TGTGCCATCAGTGAGCTAGCAGGAGATACGCAGTATTTT.